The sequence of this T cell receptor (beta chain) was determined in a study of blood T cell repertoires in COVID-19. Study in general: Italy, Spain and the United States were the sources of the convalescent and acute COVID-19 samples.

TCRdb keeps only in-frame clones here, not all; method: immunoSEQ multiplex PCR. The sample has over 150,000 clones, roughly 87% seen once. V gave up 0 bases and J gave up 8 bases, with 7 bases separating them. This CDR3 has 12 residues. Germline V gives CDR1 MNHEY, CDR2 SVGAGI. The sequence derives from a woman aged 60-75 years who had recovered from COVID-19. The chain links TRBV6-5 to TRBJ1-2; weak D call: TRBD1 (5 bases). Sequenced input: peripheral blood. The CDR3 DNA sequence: TGTGCCAGCAGTTACTCCCAGGGCGGCTACACCTTC. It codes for CASSYSQGGYTF.